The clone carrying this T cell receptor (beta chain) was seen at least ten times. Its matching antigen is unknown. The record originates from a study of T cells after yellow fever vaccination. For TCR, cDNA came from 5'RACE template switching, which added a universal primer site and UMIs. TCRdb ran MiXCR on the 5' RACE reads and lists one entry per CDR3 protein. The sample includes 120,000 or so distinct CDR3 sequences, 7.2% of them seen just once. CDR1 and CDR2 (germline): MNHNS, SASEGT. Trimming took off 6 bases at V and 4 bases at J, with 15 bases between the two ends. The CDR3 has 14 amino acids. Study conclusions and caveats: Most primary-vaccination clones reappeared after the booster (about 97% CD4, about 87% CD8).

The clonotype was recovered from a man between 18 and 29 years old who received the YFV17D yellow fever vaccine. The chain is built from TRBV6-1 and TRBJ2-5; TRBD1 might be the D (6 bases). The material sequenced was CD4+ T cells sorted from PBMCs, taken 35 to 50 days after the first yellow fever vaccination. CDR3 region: CASSQDRRRETQYF. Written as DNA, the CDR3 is TGTGCCAGCAGCCAGGACAGACGGAGAGAGACCCAGTACTTC.